These T cell receptor beta chains were read from a single sample in a study of T cells in Graves' hyperthyroidism and ophthalmopathy. One entry per CDR3 protein results from TCRdb running MiXCR on the multiplex PCR reads. The top ten hold under 15% of the sample, which has about 640,000 distinct CDR3 sequences, approximately 14% seen once. What was sequenced was blood. The receptors were gathered from a woman aged 50 to 60 with Graves' ophthalmopathy. Both conserved end residues are part of each CDR3.

j_call v_call cdr3_aa
TRBJ2-2 TRBV7-2 CASSASTSTFAGELFF
TRBJ2-7 TRBV12-3/TRBV12-4 CASSRNRVYEQYF
TRBJ1-2 TRBV5-1 CASSLGGQADGYTF
TRBJ2-1 TRBV24-1 CATSERTGGVSNEQFF
TRBJ2-7 TRBV19 CASTVKRGSYEQYF
TRBJ1-2 TRBV29-1 CSVQGDRAHGYTF
TRBJ2-7 TRBV6-5 CASSYSRTSSSSYEQYF
TRBJ1-1 TRBV6-1 CASSSRESTEAFF
TRBJ2-1 TRBV5-4 CASSWGKGNEQFF
TRBJ2-7 TRBV20-1 CSALGRIYEQYF
TRBJ1-5 TRBV6-1 CASAGNSNQPQHF
TRBJ1-1 TRBV11-2 CASSWRRTAEAFF
TRBJ1-2 TRBV28 CASTPSGRVYGYTF
TRBJ1-4 TRBV7-2 CASSLSTATNEKLFF
TRBJ2-1 TRBV7-2 CASSLILSSGSSYNEQFF
TRBJ2-7 TRBV19 CASSIDLNSGSSTYEQYF
TRBJ2-1 TRBV28 CASSPRLAGGYNEQFF
TRBJ2-1 TRBV28 CASGRRRHNEQFF
TRBJ2-5 TRBV20-1 CSACPEREAMRTQYF
TRBJ2-7 TRBV9 CASSPRGGRITYEQYF
TRBJ2-1 TRBV5-1 CASSLVSNSGEQFF
TRBJ2-4 TRBV20-1 CSARLAGVISNIQYF
TRBJ2-3 TRBV27 CASFTGGVGGDTQYF
TRBJ2-7 TRBV20-1 CSANHGNLAYEQYF
TRBJ2-7 TRBV5-5 CASSLEDPPYEQYF
TRBJ2-1 TRBV6-2/TRBV6-3 CASTTRGLAGYNEQFF
TRBJ2-7 TRBV28 CASSLSAGREQYF
TRBJ2-7 TRBV18 CASSPSQTSGYEQYF
TRBJ2-4 TRBV19 CASSIYPDNLVGNIQYF
TRBJ1-2 TRBV5-1 CASSLEDGYTF
TRBJ1-4 TRBV28 CASGGLADGGRGKLFF
TRBJ2-5 TRBV7-3 CASSWEEQETQYF